The rows below give T cell receptor beta chains drawn from one sample of a study of T cells in localized non-small cell lung cancer. The repertoire was sequenced with immunoSEQ multiplex PCR; TCRdb's copy has only in-frame clones and lacks some. The table shows approximately 1,400 clones, with approximately 25% occurring only once. Specimen: normal lung tissue next to the tumor, collected before any cancer treatment. Every receptor here comes from a male donor aged 60 or over with stage I lung adenocarcinoma. Each CDR3 is given with its conserved first and last residue. A D gene is named only where the DNA matches it firmly. Some rows mark clone size as missing; the rest say once, few, many or name a class of expanded clone.

>TRBJ1-5|NA|TRBV28|NA
CASSYGIELPYSNQPQHF
TGTGCCAGCAGTTATGGGATCGAGCTGCCTTATAGCAATCAGCCCCAGCATTTT
>TRBJ1-1|NA|TRBV11-3|NA
CASSSPDIGSEAFF
TGTGCCAGCAGCTCTCCCGATATTGGGAGTGAAGCTTTCTTT
>TRBJ1-2|NA|TRBV28|NA
CASSLFGGLNGYTF
TGTGCCAGCAGTTTATTCGGGGGCTTGAATGGCTACACCTTC
>TRBJ2-5|NA|TRBV18|NA
CASSDRQIQETQYF
TGTGCCAGCTCAGACCGACAGATTCAAGAGACCCAGTACTTC
>TRBJ2-2|few|TRBV7-6|NA
CASSLVFNRQTNTGELFF
TGTGCCAGCAGCTTGGTATTCAATCGGCAGACGAACACCGGGGAGCTGTTTTTT
>TRBJ2-2|few|TRBV11-3|TRBD1
CASNDRGNTGELFF
TGTGCCAGCAACGACAGGGGGAATACCGGGGAGCTGTTTTTT
>TRBJ1-2|NA|TRBV1|NA
CASSQDMGRVDYGYTF
TGCGCCAGCAGCCAAGATATGGGGCGGGTGGACTATGGCTACACCTTC
>TRBJ2-3|few|TRBV10-1|NA
CASSDGVAGTDTQYF
TGCGCCAGCAGTGACGGGGTTGCGGGCACAGATACGCAGTATTTT
>TRBJ1-1|NA|TRBV9|TRBD1
CASSAGPGQGSEAFF
TGTGCCAGCAGCGCAGGACCGGGACAGGGGTCTGAAGCTTTCTTT
>TRBJ2-7|NA|TRBV5-1|TRBD2
CASSLGGSSYEQYF
TGCGCCAGCAGCTTAGGCGGGAGCTCCTACGAGCAGTACTTC
>TRBJ2-7|few|TRBV18|TRBD1
CASSPQGQGPYEQYF
TGTGCCAGCTCACCACAGGGACAGGGACCCTACGAGCAGTACTTC
>TRBJ2-7|few|TRBV6-8|TRBD1
CASSNRDRLGYEQYF
TGTGCCAGCAGTAACCGGGACAGGTTAGGTTACGAGCAGTACTTC
>TRBJ1-2|NA|TRBV28|TRBD1
CASSPGQVKILPGYTF
TGTGCCAGCTCTCCGGGACAGGTGAAGATACTCCCTGGCTACACCTTC
>TRBJ2-7|NA|TRBV12-2|NA
CASRLAKNLAGAYEQYF
TGTGCAAGTCGCTTAGCGAAGAATCTAGCGGGAGCCTACGAGCAGTACTTC
>TRBJ2-3|few|TRBV15|TRBD2
CATSRGYAGGIADTQYF
TGTGCCACCAGCAGAGGGTACGCGGGGGGGATCGCCGATACGCAGTATTTT
>TRBJ2-1|NA|TRBV7-2|NA
CASGVGANNEQFF
TGTGCCAGCGGGGTTGGGGCAAACAATGAGCAGTTCTTC
>TRBJ2-5|few|TRBV19|NA
CASSDSGRETQYF
TGTGCCAGTAGTGATTCAGGGCGGGAGACCCAGTACTTC
>TRBJ1-5|few|TRBV7-1|NA
CASSLAWDQPQHF
TGTGCCAGCAGCTTAGCCTGGGATCAGCCCCAGCATTTT
>TRBJ2-5|NA|TRBV30|NA
CAWISKETQYF
TGTGCCTGGATTAGCAAAGAGACCCAGTACTTC
>TRBJ2-1|NA|TRBV19|NA
CASSIPRNEQFF
TGTGCCAGTAGTATACCGCGGAATGAGCAGTTCTTC
>TRBJ2-1|NA|TRBV12-2|NA
CASRLARGSGPCSYNEQFF
TGTGCAAGTCGCTTAGCGCGGGGTAGCGGCCCATGCTCCTACAATGAGCAGTTCTTC
>TRBJ1-2|few|TRBV10-3|NA
CASGTGTANIYGYTF
TGTGCCAGCGGAACCGGGACGGCCAATATTTATGGCTACACCTTC
>TRBJ2-3|NA|TRBV28|NA
CASGMSTDTQYF
TGTGCCAGCGGGATGAGCACAGATACGCAGTATTTT
>TRBJ2-1|NA|TRBV6-8|TRBD1
CASSGVGTGSYNEQFF
TGTGCCAGCAGTGGCGTGGGGACAGGGTCCTACAATGAGCAGTTCTTC
>TRBJ1-3|NA|TRBV30|NA
CAWTVWGVGNTIYF
TGTGCCTGGACCGTTTGGGGGGTTGGAAACACCATATATTTT
>TRBJ2-1|medium-sized|TRBV11-3|TRBD2
CASSFVGGAYNEQFF
TGTGCCAGCAGCTTCGTCGGGGGGGCCTACAATGAGCAGTTCTTC
>TRBJ2-5|medium-sized|TRBV7-6|NA
CASSLEGAGETQYF
TGTGCCAGCAGCTTAGAAGGGGCAGGGGAGACCCAGTACTTC
>TRBJ1-6|few|TRBV6-8|NA
CASSKDIGSYNSPLHF
TGTGCCAGCAGTAAGGACATCGGCTCCTATAATTCACCCCTCCACTTT
>TRBJ1-1|NA|TRBV6-1|NA
CASSEGPGYATEAFF
TGTGCCAGCAGTGAAGGTCCAGGGTATGCCACTGAAGCTTTCTTT
>TRBJ1-5|large|TRBV6-8|NA
CASSGGGYSNQPQHF
TGTGCCAGCAGTGGTGGGGGTTATAGCAATCAGCCCCAGCATTTT
>TRBJ2-3|few|TRBV28|NA
CASSSGPLTDTQYF
TGTGCCAGCAGCTCAGGACCACTGACAGATACGCAGTATTTT
>TRBJ2-2|once|TRBV18|NA
CASSPAPGQLFF
TGTGCCAGCTCACCGGCACCGGGGCAGCTGTTTTTT
>TRBJ2-5|NA|TRBV12-2|NA
CATLRQGERETQYF
TGTGCCACCTTAAGACAGGGGGAGAGAGAGACCCAGTACTTC
>TRBJ1-6|NA|TRBV5-1|TRBD1
CASSPQGQGSSPLHF
TGCGCCAGCAGCCCGCAAGGACAGGGGTCTTCACCCCTCCACTTT
>TRBJ2-1|few|TRBV28|TRBD1
CASSTGTGYNEQFF
TGTGCCAGCAGCACCGGGACAGGGTACAATGAGCAGTTCTTC
>TRBJ2-2|NA|TRBV9|NA
CASSDKDFVNTGELFF
TGTGCCAGCAGCGATAAGGACTTCGTAAACACCGGGGAGCTGTTTTTT
>TRBJ2-7|NA|TRBV30|NA
CAWSDNPGGLDEQYF
TGTGCCTGGAGTGATAACCCCGGAGGGCTCGACGAGCAGTACTTC
>TRBJ2-2|NA|TRBV30|TRBD2
CAEGLAGGNTGELFF
TGTGCCGAAGGACTAGCGGGGGGGAACACCGGGGAGCTGTTTTTT
>TRBJ2-7|few|TRBV18|TRBD1
CASSRKDRDEQYF
TGTGCCAGCTCACGAAAGGACAGGGACGAGCAGTACTTC
>TRBJ2-3|NA|TRBV7-6|TRBD2
CASSQLSGRADTQYF
TGTGCCAGCAGCCAACTCAGCGGGAGGGCAGATACGCAGTATTTT
>TRBJ2-3|NA|TRBV30|NA
CAWNQGSTDTQYF
TGTGCCTGGAACCAGGGTAGCACAGATACGCAGTATTTT
>TRBJ1-1|few|TRBV6-8|TRBD1
CASTGQGANTEAFF
TGTGCCAGCACGGGACAGGGGGCGAACACTGAAGCTTTCTTT
>TRBJ1-2|NA|TRBV11-3|TRBD1
CASSLDRTGDGYTF
TGTGCCAGCAGCTTGGACCGGACAGGGGATGGCTACACCTTC
>TRBJ1-4|NA|TRBV9|NA
CASSGSSALNEKLFF
TGTGCCAGCAGCGGTTCGAGCGCCCTCAATGAAAAACTGTTTTTT
>TRBJ1-5|large|TRBV6-8|NA
CAISAHGGQDNQPQHF
TGTGCCATCAGTGCACACGGGGGGCAGGACAATCAGCCCCAGCATTTT
>TRBJ2-2|NA|TRBV11-3|NA
CASSLVPGELGELFF
TGTGCCAGCAGCTTAGTGCCAGGCGAGCTGGGGGAGCTGTTTTTT
>TRBJ1-5|few|TRBV6-8|TRBD1
CASRGDSRNQPQHF
TGTGCCAGCAGGGGGGACAGCCGAAATCAGCCCCAGCATTTT
>TRBJ2-6|few|TRBV11-3|NA
CASGPGLPSGANVLTF
TGTGCCAGCGGACCGGGACTGCCGTCTGGGGCCAACGTCCTGACTTTC
>TRBJ2-7|few|TRBV9|TRBD1
CASSVGLGQGPYEQYF
TGTGCCAGCAGCGTAGGACTGGGACAGGGGCCGTACGAGCAGTACTTC
>TRBJ2-7|few|TRBV11-3|NA
CASSVTMGRGEQYF
TGTGCCAGCAGCGTAACCATGGGCCGGGGCGAGCAGTACTTC